This T cell receptor beta chain was captured in a study of blood T cells in healthy people across ages. Through a sample-barcoded 5' primer and a J-beta primer mix, a second PCR was run for 7 to 11 cycles. Each of the cDNA molecules was tagged by a template-switch adaptor with 12 random nucleotides. TCRdb passed the 5' RACE reads through MiXCR, listing each CDR3 protein once. The top ten hold roughly a third of the sample, which has about 680,000 distinct CDR3 sequences, 45% to 50% seen once. On this clonotype: No antigen is known for it.

Study outcomes and limitations: It was held that the diversity estimates obtained from one million T cells were underestimates. Unsorted PBMCs ruled out conclusive naive versus antigen-experienced comparison. Older individuals had lower TCR beta diversity per million T cells (the decline was roughly linear).

The V gene's germline CDR1 is DFQATT and CDR2 SNEGSKA (reference sequence). There are 15 residues in the CDR3. The material sequenced was blood. The TCR comes from a woman aged 55-69 years in good health. V usage is TRBV20-1 and J usage is TRBJ2-5; possibly TRBD2 for D (7 bases). The J call could be wrong; TRBJ2-7 is a better fit for the DNA end. The CDR3 here is CSAPKGGFIGYEQYF. DNA of the CDR3: TGCAGTGCTCCCAAGGGGGGGTTTATCGGCTACGAGCAGTACTTC.